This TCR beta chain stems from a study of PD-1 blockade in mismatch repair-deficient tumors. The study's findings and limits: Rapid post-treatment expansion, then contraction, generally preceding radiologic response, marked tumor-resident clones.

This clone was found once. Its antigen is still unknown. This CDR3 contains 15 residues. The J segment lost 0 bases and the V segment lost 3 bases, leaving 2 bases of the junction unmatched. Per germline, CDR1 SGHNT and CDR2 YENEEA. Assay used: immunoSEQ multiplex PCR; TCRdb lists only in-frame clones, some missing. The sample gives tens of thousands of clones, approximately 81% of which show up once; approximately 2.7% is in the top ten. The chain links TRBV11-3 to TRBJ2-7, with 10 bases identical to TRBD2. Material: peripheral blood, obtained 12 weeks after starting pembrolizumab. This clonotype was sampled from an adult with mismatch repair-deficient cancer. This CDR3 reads CASSFGTSDSYEQYF. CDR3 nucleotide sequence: TGTGCCAGCAGCTTCGGGACTAGCGACTCCTACGAGCAGTACTTC.